This entry describes one TCR beta chain. Its specificity is not known. The source of the sample is a study of shared clonotypes between healthy human individuals. In the study overall: Aged between 18 and 49, the donors were a couple of women and three men.

Positive CCR7 selection of CD45RO-negative cells yielded the naive CD8 cells, and terminally differentiated effector memory CD45RA+ cells were excluded. Participating donors were healthy, HIV-negative adults free of recent acute infections or vaccinations. Each donor was a Caucasian adult residing in Nashville, Tennessee. Regarding the study as a whole: Compared with memory subsets, naive subsets generally had larger estimated richness.

Some clones are missing from TCRdb's copy, which holds only in-frame ones; the method was immunoSEQ multiplex PCR. This sample has nearly 600,000 clones, with about 95% found just once. The CDR3 is 15 residues long. V was pared by 7 bases and J by 5 bases, with 21 bases between. Looked up from germline, CDR1 is MNHEY and CDR2 is SVGAGI. The specimen sequenced was naive CD8+ T cells sorted from blood. The sequence was collected from a woman aged 25 to 39 in good health. The V and J genes are TRBV6-5 and TRBJ2-7, with TRBD2 as a possible D gene (7 bases). CDR3 amino acids: CASTLRAGATNEQYF. In DNA form, the CDR3 reads TGTGCCAGCACTCTTCGGGCGGGGGCAACAAACGAGCAGTACTTC.